This T cell receptor beta chain comes out of a study of shared clonotypes between healthy human individuals. With 7 bases removed from V and 9 bases from J, the gap between germline ends came to 20 bases. CDR1 and CDR2 from the germline V gene are SGHDT and YYEEEE. The CDR3 extends over 14 amino acids. This clone came up once. Method: immunoSEQ multiplex PCR; TCRdb's copy keeps in-frame clones and lacks some. The sample has about 2.3 million clones, 85% to 95% seen once. The source is a man younger than 35 in good health. Some clones in this sample may be carry-over from other donors' samples. V usage is TRBV5-6 and J usage is TRBJ2-1; possibly TRBD1 for D (5 bases). The sample comprised naive CD4+ T cells from PBMCs. The sample's subset: CD45RA+ positively selected. The CDR3 loop is CASRKGPGYAEQFF. CDR3 coding DNA: TGTGCCAGCCGCAAGGGGCCCGGTTATGCTGAGCAGTTCTTC.